This section outlines one T cell receptor (beta chain) sequence together with its context. Its antigen is as yet unknown. Using a J-beta primer mix together with a sample-barcoded 5' primer, a second PCR was run for about 6 to 11 cycles. Each TCR beta cDNA got a 12-nucleotide random molecular identifier. TCRdb reprocessed the 5' RACE reads with MiXCR, giving one entry per CDR3 protein. The sample contains 600,000 to 1,000,000 distinct CDR3 sequences, 55% to 70% of which appear only once. With 6 bases clipped from V and 8 bases from J, the junction kept 7 bases outside the gene matches. The germline CDR1 and CDR2 sequences are MNHEY and SVGEGT. CDR3 length: 14 residues. Samples each yielded at least 6 micrograms of total RNA. These data originate in a study of blood T cells in healthy people across ages. General observations from the study: Naive T cell percentage showed a strong correlation with the diversity of TCR beta. The study regarded diversity estimates from one million T cells as underestimates.

The sample comprised blood. This clonotype originated in a young man in good health. The chain couples TRBV6-2 or TRBV6-3 to TRBJ2-1, with 10 bases that match TRBD2. The DNA of the CDR3 is TGTGCCAGCAGATCGAGCGGGAGGGCCGATGAGCAGTTCTTC. Its protein is CASRSSGRADEQFF.